This T cell receptor beta chain came from a study of blood T cell repertoires in COVID-19. In the authors' workflow: Nucleated cell number was recorded as an estimate derived from reference gene primer amplification. Some clones are missing from TCRdb's copy, which holds only in-frame ones; the method was immunoSEQ multiplex PCR. That table is the source of V, J and clone size, and D and trimming were worked out from the DNA. This table has around 220,000 clones, almost 90% appearing once. The ends lost 3 bases at V and 1 base at J; junction bases unmatched: 5. CDR3 length: 15 residues. Germline loops: CDR1 DFQATT, CDR2 SNEGSKA (reference sequence).

The V and J genes are TRBV20-1 and TRBJ2-2; TRBD2 agrees at 7 bases. Source material: peripheral blood. This clonotype was obtained from a man between 18 and 29 years old with active or convalescent COVID-19. DNA for the CDR3: TGCAGTGCTAGTCGCCCTAGCGGGAACACCGGGGAGCTGTTTTTT. Encoded protein: CSASRPSGNTGELFF.